A single sample is the source of the 31 T cell receptor beta chains below, sequenced in a study of early T cells in non-severe SARS-CoV-2 infection. TCRdb re-analysed the 5' RACE reads in MiXCR, keeping a single row per CDR3 protein. There are about 60,000 distinct CDR3 sequences in the sample; 5.6% occur only once, and almost 7% lies in the top ten. The sequenced material came from whole blood. The receptors shown here come from an adult who was a healthcare worker with PCR-confirmed SARS-CoV-2 infection or an uninfected control (not recorded which).

This clonotype was found many times. The V and J genes are TRBV12-3 or TRBV12-4 and TRBJ2-1; D is ambiguous. This CDR3 region has 11 residues. Trimming cost V 6 bases and J 8 bases, with 8 bases left between them. CDR3 in DNA: TGTGCCAGCAGCCTGTGGGATGAGCAGTTCTTC. Protein product: CASSLWDEQFF.

With respect to this clonotype: A much more abundant neighbour one base away suggests this may be a read error. The J gene is TRBJ2-1, the V gene TRBV12-3 or TRBV12-4, with a tentative D call TRBD2 (5 bases). Trimming stripped 6 bases from V and 0 bases from J, with 9 bases between. This CDR3 comprises 14 residues. The CDR3 is CASRSGISYNEQFF. For the CDR3, the DNA is TGTGCCAGCAGATCGGGGATCTCCTACAATGAGCAGTTCTTC.

Only a few counts were recorded for this clonotype. CDR3 sequence (DNA): TGTGCCAGCAGTGGACGACAGAACACTGAAGCTTTCTTT. Translating it yields CASSGRQNTEAFF. V gene TRBV2 combines with J gene TRBJ1-1, with unresolved D. Per germline, CDR1 SNHLY and CDR2 FYNNEI. V was cut by 4 bases and J by 1 base, with 7 bases left in between. The CDR3 consists of 13 residues.

The chain carries TRBV5-1 and TRBJ1-6; D is perhaps TRBD1 (6 bases). V lost 1 base and J lost 7, with 24 bases in between. The CDR3 has 19 residues. In germline, CDR1 is SGHRS, CDR2 YFSETQ. CDR3: CASSLSQPKYGQRNSPLHF. CDR3 in DNA: TGCGCCAGCAGCTTGTCCCAACCCAAATACGGACAGCGGAATTCACCCCTCCACTTT.

This clonotype was counted many times. This chain links TRBV7-6 with TRBJ2-5; 7 bases are a match to TRBD1. Germline V gives CDR1 SGHVS, CDR2 FNYEAQ. The CDR3 loop spans 15 amino acids. V lost 5 bases and J lost 2; bases outside the gene matches: 8. The CDR3 here is CASSRTGRRQETQYF. Written as DNA, the CDR3 is TGTGCCAGCAGCAGGACAGGACGGCGTCAAGAGACCCAGTACTTC. The whole variable domain, filled in from reference TRBV7-6 and TRBJ2-5, reads GAGVSQSPRYKVTKRGQDVALRCDPISGHVSLYWYRQALGQGPEFLTYFNYEAQQDKSGLPNDRFSAERPEGSISTLTIQRTEQRDSAMYRCASSRTGRRQETQYFGPGTRLLVL.

The chain uses TRBV11-2 and TRBJ2-1, with D tentatively TRBD2 (6 bases). V was shortened by 5 bases and J by 4 bases, with 15 bases between the two germline ends. Germline lookup yields CDR1 SGHAT and CDR2 FQNNGV. This CDR3 spans 15 amino acids. The CDR3 here is CASSPAGTRYNEQFF. The CDR3 DNA is TGTGCCAGCAGCCCGGCGGGAACCCGGTACAATGAGCAGTTCTTC. Using reference TRBV11-2 and TRBJ2-1 for the parts outside the CDR3, the full variable domain is EAGVAQSPRYKIIEKRQSVAFWCNPISGHATLYWYQQILGQGPKLLIQFQNNGVVDDSQLPKDRFSAERLKGVDSTLKIQPAKLEDSAVYLCASSPAGTRYNEQFFGPGTRLTVL.

There are a few counts of this clonotype. The chain joins TRBV5-1 to TRBJ2-5; 9 nucleotides agree with TRBD2. The V segment lost 2 bases and the J segment 1 base; nucleotides outside the gene matches: 6. This CDR3 is 16 amino acids long. CDR1 is SGHRS and CDR2 is YFSETQ in the germline V gene. CDR3 sequence: CASSFSSGSSQETQYF. In DNA, the CDR3 is TGCGCCAGCAGCTTTAGTAGCGGGAGCTCCCAAGAGACCCAGTACTTC.

This clonotype came up a few times. This chain connects TRBV2 to TRBJ2-7, with D tentatively TRBD2 (6 bases). The CDR3 is 17 residues long. The ends were cut back, 5 bases at V and 0 bases at J, with 20 bases in the middle. CDR1 is SNHLY and CDR2 is FYNNEI in the germline V gene. The CDR3, as DNA: TGTGCCAGCAGTCGAACTGGTGTGGCGGGGCCCTCCTACGAGCAGTACTTC. This encodes CASSRTGVAGPSYEQYF.

This clonotype was detected only a few times. V is TRBV7-9 and J is TRBJ2-5; D call uncertain. The CDR3 is 18 amino acids. The ends were cut back, 2 bases at V and 2 bases at J, with 21 bases in the middle. CDR1 is SEHNR and CDR2 is FQNEAQ in the germline V gene (reference sequence). The CDR3 bases are TGTGCCAGCAGCTTACCCCTCGTGCCACTACGGGTTCAAGAGACCCAGTACTTC. Protein sequence: CASSLPLVPLRVQETQYF.

J is TRBJ2-4 and V is TRBV7-2; 8 nucleotides line up with TRBD2. V lost 4 bases to trimming and J lost 3 bases; unmatched junction nucleotides: 5. The CDR3 has 15 residues. Germline V gene sequence: CDR1 SGHTA, CDR2 FQGNSA. The CDR3 DNA reads as TGTGCCAGCAGCTCAGATCTAGCGGGCAAAAACATTCAGTACTTC. Translating gives CASSSDLAGKNIQYF.

This clonotype was counted many times. The V call is TRBV2, the J call TRBJ2-3; D tentatively reads TRBD1 or TRBD2 (5 bases each). The germline V gene has CDR1 SNHLY and CDR2 FYNNEI. The CDR3 totals 15 residues. V was cut by 9 bases and J by 2 bases, with 18 bases left in between. DNA for the CDR3: TGTGCCAGAAGCTTCGGGGCTGACTTCACAGATACGCAGTATTTT. Translation gives CARSFGADFTDTQYF.

This clonotype has at least ten counts. The gene calls are TRBV29-1 and TRBJ2-7; 7 bases are shared with TRBD1. This CDR3 has 12 residues. The V segment lost 4 bases and the J segment 4 bases; nucleotides outside the gene matches: 4. Germline CDR1 and CDR2: SQVTM and ANQGSEA. The CDR3 DNA follows: TGCAGCGTTGGGGCACAGGGGTACGAGCAGTACTTC. Translation gives CSVGAQGYEQYF.

This clonotype has ten or more counts. This chain connects TRBV10-3 to TRBJ1-3, with 10 bases matching TRBD1. Germline assignment: CDR1 ENHRY and CDR2 SYGVKD. The CDR3 is made up of 18 amino acids. V lost 5 bases, J lost 0 bases, and 10 bases stayed unmatched. The DNA of the CDR3 is TGTGCCATCAGTACCCCCGGGACAGGGGCAAGCTCTGGAAACACCATATATTTT. Translated: CAISTPGTGASSGNTIYF.

CDR3 sequence (DNA): TGTGCCAGCAGTGTCGCCGGATCTGGCTACACCTTC. Encoded protein: CASSVAGSGYTF. The rearrangement uses TRBV2 and TRBJ1-2, with D unclear. Germline V gene lookup returns CDR1 SNHLY and CDR2 FYNNEI. There are 12 residues in the CDR3. V shed 4 bases and J shed 7 bases, with 10 bases lying between them.

In this sample, this clonotype turned up a few times. The chain uses TRBV2 and TRBJ1-1, with 7 bases fitting TRBD1. CDR3 length: 14 amino acids. Germline assignment: CDR1 SNHLY and CDR2 FYNNEI. V lost 6 bases to trimming and J lost 1 base; unmatched junction nucleotides: 5. The CDR3 spells CASSDREENTEAFF. Written as DNA, the CDR3 is TGTGCCAGCAGCGACAGGGAAGAGAACACTGAAGCTTTCTTT.

This clonotype was counted only a few times. This chain links TRBV28 with TRBJ1-4, with 8 positions matching TRBD1. The CDR3 consists of 15 residues. Germline values: CDR1 MDHEN, CDR2 SYDVKM. The J segment lost 3 bases and the V segment lost 4 bases, leaving 4 bases of the junction unmatched. The CDR3 sequence is CASSSTGAANEKLFF. As DNA, the CDR3 is TGTGCCAGCAGTTCGACAGGGGCGGCTAATGAAAAACTGTTTTTT.

This clonotype was detected many times. V gene TRBV29-1 combines with J gene TRBJ2-7; D unclear. The germline V gene has CDR1 SQVTM and CDR2 ANQGSEA. The V end lost 3 bases, the J end lost 0 bases, and 9 bases lay between the germline ends. This CDR3 contains 13 residues. CDR3 residues: CSVESRNSYEQYF. CDR3 in DNA: TGCAGCGTTGAGAGTCGAAACTCCTACGAGCAGTACTTC.

This chain joins TRBV30 and TRBJ1-2; no definite D call. Germline V gene data show CDR1 as GTSNPN and CDR2 as SVGIG (reference sequence). This CDR3 has 13 amino acids. V was shortened by 7 bases and J by 0 bases, with 12 bases between the two germline ends. The CDR3, as DNA: TGTGCCTTATGGCAGGCCGCTAACTATGGCTACACCTTC. It specifies CALWQAANYGYTF.

This chain links TRBV29-1 with TRBJ2-5; TRBD2 agrees at 8 bases. Germline V gives CDR1 SQVTM, CDR2 ANQGSEA. The ends lost 2 bases at V and 6 bases at J; junction bases unmatched: 11. This CDR3 region has 15 residues. The CDR3: CSVELLADRRKTQYF. CDR3 in DNA: TGCAGCGTTGAACTACTAGCGGACCGGCGGAAGACCCAGTACTTC.

The table lists this clonotype with many counts. The genes are TRBV6-1 and TRBJ2-1; 10 bases fit TRBD2. The J segment lost 6 bases and the V segment lost 2 bases, leaving 10 bases of the junction unmatched. The CDR3 runs to 17 residues. Germline V gene data show CDR1 as MNHNS and CDR2 as SASEGT. The CDR3 DNA is TGTGCCAGCAGTGAAAGGGGCACTAGCGGGATTATCAATGAGCAGTTCTTC. It translates to CASSERGTSGIINEQFF.

V gene TRBV7-9 combines with J gene TRBJ1-4; possibly TRBD1 for D (5 bases). Germline values: CDR1 SEHNR, CDR2 FQNEAQ (reference sequence). The CDR3 sequence is 15 residues long. The V and J ends lost 5 bases and 4 bases respectively, with 14 bases between them. The CDR3, as DNA: TGTGCCAGCAGCCGGTCGACAGCTAATAATGAAAAACTGTTTTTT. It encodes CASSRSTANNEKLFF.

The V call is TRBV7-2, the J call TRBJ2-5; D is unclear. Germline V gene data show CDR1 as SGHTA and CDR2 as FQGNSA. V was trimmed by 3 bases and J by 5 bases, leaving 13 bases between them. The CDR3 spans 14 residues. CDR3 loop: CASSLDRLRETQYF. The DNA of the CDR3 is TGTGCCAGCAGCTTGGATCGCCTTAGGGAGACCCAGTACTTC.

This clonotype was detected a few times. CDR3 in DNA: TGTGCCTGGAGTGTATCGGGCGGCTCAAATTCACCCCTCCACTTT. Protein: CAWSVSGGSNSPLHF. V usage is TRBV30 and J usage is TRBJ1-6; D is ambiguous. In germline, CDR1 is GTSNPN, CDR2 SVGIG (reference sequence). V was trimmed by 0 bases and J by 7 bases, leaving 13 bases between them. The CDR3 totals 15 residues.

This rearrangement joins TRBV2 to TRBJ2-1; D may be TRBD2 (5 bases). The J call may be faulty, since TRBJ2-7 better matches the DNA end. This CDR3 comprises 15 residues. Germline V lookup: CDR1 SNHLY, CDR2 FYNNEI. The CDR3 here is CASSDLLADYNEQYF. The CDR3 DNA sequence: TGTGCCAGCAGTGATTTGCTAGCAGATTACAATGAGCAGTACTTC.

V usage is TRBV7-2 and J usage is TRBJ2-7; 11 positions match TRBD2. Germline trimming cut 5 bases from V and 2 bases from J; bases unmatched to any gene: 8. The CDR3 loop spans 16 amino acids. Germline V CDR1 and CDR2: SGHTA, FQGNSA. The CDR3 here is CASSRSGTSGTYEQYF. DNA for the CDR3: TGTGCCAGCAGCCGTTCCGGGACTAGCGGTACCTACGAGCAGTACTTC.

This clonotype was counted at least ten times. The CDR3: CASSYYGSFTEAFF. As DNA, the CDR3 is TGTGCCAGCAGTTATTACGGGTCCTTCACTGAAGCTTTCTTT. This chain uses TRBV12-3 or TRBV12-4 with TRBJ1-1; the D is unclear. V was shortened by 4 bases and J by 4 bases, with 13 bases between the two germline ends. CDR3 size: 14 residues.

This clonotype was found many times. The V and J genes are TRBV29-1 and TRBJ2-5, with TRBD1 identical over 7 bases. The V segment lost 4 bases and the J segment 1 base; nucleotides outside the gene matches: 6. Germline V lookup: CDR1 SQVTM, CDR2 ANQGSEA. The CDR3 length is 14 residues. The chain's CDR3 is CSVGRGQLQETQYF. In DNA, the CDR3 is TGCAGCGTTGGAAGGGGACAGCTCCAAGAGACCCAGTACTTC. The entire variable domain, with the rest obtained from reference TRBV29-1 and TRBJ2-5, is as follows: SAVISQKPSRDICQRGTSLTIQCQVDSQVTMMFWYRQQPGQSLTLIATANQGSEATYESGFVIDKFPISRPNLTFSTLTVSNMSPEDSSIYLCSVGRGQLQETQYFGPGTRLLVL.

This clonotype was recorded at least ten times. The V call is TRBV7-8, the J call TRBJ2-7, with 11 bases that match TRBD1. Trimming cost V 5 bases and J 2 bases; bases outside gene matches: 5. In germline, CDR1 is SGHVS, CDR2 FQNEAQ. The CDR3 extends over 15 amino acids. This chain's CDR3 is CASSPLDRGPYEQYF. Written as DNA, the CDR3 is TGTGCCAGCAGCCCGTTGGACAGGGGGCCCTACGAGCAGTACTTC. Using reference TRBV7-8 and TRBJ2-7 for the parts outside the CDR3, the full variable domain is GAGVSQSPRYKVAKRGQDVALRCDPISGHVSLFWYQQALGQGPEFLTYFQNEAQLDKSGLPSDRFFAERPEGSVSTLKIQRTQQEDSAVYLCASSPLDRGPYEQYFGPGTRLTVT.

This clonotype was found many times. The chain employs TRBV12-5 and TRBJ2-2; D is ambiguous. Between the trimmed V and J ends, which lost 5 bases and 3 bases, there was a span of 10 bases. Germline loops: CDR1 LGHNT, CDR2 FRNRAP. This CDR3 is built from 14 residues. For the CDR3, the DNA is TGTGCTAGTGGTCCAACAATTTACACCGGGGAGCTGTTTTTT. Translation gives CASGPTIYTGELFF.

This sequence joins TRBV5-1 and TRBJ1-2, with D perhaps matching TRBD1 (5 bases). The CDR3 loop spans 15 amino acids. Per germline, CDR1 SGHRS and CDR2 YFSETQ. The V end was cut by 3 bases, the J end by 0 bases, with 12 bases between. Here the CDR3 reads CASSSQGPPNYGYTF. The DNA for the CDR3 is TGCGCCAGCAGCTCCCAGGGTCCCCCTAACTATGGCTACACCTTC.

About this clonotype itself: Since a much larger clone is just one base distant, this may be a read error. This likely comes from a read error, as the CDR3 has no conserved phenylalanine or tryptophan at its end. The chain recombines TRBV29-1 with TRBJ2-7, with TRBD1 matching over 7 bases. The CDR3 is made up of 13 amino acids. Germline CDR1 and CDR2: SQVTM and ANQGSEA. V was clipped by 3 bases and J by 6 bases; unmatched bases: 8. CDR3 protein: CSVDLTGLSEQYS. The CDR3 nucleotides read TGCAGCGTTGATTTGACAGGGCTCAGCGAGCAGTACTCC.